The clone carrying this T cell receptor beta chain appeared a single time. This sample stems from a study of blood T cell repertoires in COVID-19. Here immunoSEQ multiplex PCR was the method, and the copy in TCRdb shows in-frame clones only, minus some. This table holds some 330,000 clones, around 84% found once. Per the germline V gene, CDR1 is SGHRS and CDR2 is YFSETQ. This CDR3 is built from 13 residues. Trimming removed 1 base at V and 10 bases at J, with 12 bases between. The TCR sequence derives from a man in his thirties or forties who had recovered from COVID-19. The V call is TRBV5-1, the J call TRBJ2-1; D gene uncertain. The sequenced sample was PBMCs or T cells enriched from blood (not recorded which). The CDR3 DNA is TGCGCCAGCAGCTTGCGTGCGTCGCGGGAGCAGTTCTTC. It yields the protein CASSLRASREQFF.